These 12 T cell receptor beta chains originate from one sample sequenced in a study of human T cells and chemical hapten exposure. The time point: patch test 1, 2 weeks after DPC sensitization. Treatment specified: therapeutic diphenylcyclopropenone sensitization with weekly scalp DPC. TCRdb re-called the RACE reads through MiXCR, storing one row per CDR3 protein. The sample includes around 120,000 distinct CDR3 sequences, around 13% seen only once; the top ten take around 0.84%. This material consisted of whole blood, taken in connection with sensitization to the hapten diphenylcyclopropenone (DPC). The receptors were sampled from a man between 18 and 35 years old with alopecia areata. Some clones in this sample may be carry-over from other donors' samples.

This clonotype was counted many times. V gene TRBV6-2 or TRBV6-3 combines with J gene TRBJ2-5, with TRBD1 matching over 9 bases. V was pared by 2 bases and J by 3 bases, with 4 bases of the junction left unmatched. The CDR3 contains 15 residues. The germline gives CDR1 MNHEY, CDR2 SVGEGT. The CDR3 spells CASSYGDRAKETQYF. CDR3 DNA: TGTGCCAGCAGTTACGGGGACAGGGCGAAAGAGACCCAGTACTTC.

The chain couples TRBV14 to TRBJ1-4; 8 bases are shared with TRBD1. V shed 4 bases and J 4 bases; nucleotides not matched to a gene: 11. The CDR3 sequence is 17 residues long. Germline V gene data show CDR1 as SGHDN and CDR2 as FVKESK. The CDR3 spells CASSRRQGAEHNEKLFF. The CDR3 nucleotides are TGTGCCAGCAGCCGCCGTCAGGGGGCCGAACATAATGAAAAACTGTTTTTT.

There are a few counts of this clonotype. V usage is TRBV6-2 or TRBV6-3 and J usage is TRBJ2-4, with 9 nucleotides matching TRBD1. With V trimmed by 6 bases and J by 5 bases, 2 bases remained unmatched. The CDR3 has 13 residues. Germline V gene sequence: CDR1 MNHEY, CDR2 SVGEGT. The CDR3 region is CASRRTGENIQYF. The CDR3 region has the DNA TGTGCCAGCAGGAGGACAGGGGAAAACATTCAGTACTTC.

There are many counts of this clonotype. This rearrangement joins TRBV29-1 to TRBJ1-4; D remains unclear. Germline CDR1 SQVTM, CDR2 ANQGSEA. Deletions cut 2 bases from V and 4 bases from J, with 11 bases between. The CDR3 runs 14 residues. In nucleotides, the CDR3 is TGCAGCGTTGAAAAGGATGGGAGTAATGAAAAACTGTTTTTT. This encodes CSVEKDGSNEKLFF.

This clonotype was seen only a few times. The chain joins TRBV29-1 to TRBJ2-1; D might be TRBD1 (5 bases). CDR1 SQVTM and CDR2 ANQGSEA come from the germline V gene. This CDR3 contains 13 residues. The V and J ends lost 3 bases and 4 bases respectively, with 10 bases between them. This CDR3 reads CSVDRALYNEQFF. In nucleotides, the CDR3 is TGCAGCGTTGACAGGGCCCTTTACAATGAGCAGTTCTTC.

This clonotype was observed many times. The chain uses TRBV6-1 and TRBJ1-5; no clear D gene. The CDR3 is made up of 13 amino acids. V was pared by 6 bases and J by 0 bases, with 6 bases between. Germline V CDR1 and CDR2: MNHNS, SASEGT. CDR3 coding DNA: TGTGCCAGCAGCCCTTATAGCAATCAGCCCCAGCATTTT. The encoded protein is CASSPYSNQPQHF.

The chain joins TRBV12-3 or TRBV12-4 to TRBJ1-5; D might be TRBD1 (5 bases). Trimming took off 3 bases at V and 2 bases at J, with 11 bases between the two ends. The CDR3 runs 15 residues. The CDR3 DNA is TGTGCCAGCAGTTTGGACACGTCCCGCAATCAGCCCCAGCATTTT. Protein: CASSLDTSRNQPQHF.

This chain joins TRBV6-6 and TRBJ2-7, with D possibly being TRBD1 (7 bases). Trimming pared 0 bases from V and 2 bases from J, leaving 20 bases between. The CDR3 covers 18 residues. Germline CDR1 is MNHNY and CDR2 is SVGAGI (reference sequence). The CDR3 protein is CASSYSTRTGGGTYEQYF. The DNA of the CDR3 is TGTGCCAGCAGTTACTCTACTCGGACAGGCGGAGGGACCTACGAGCAGTACTTC.

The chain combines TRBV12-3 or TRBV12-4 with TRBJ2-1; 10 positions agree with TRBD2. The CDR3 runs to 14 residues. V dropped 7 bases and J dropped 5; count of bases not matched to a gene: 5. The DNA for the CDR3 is TGTGCCAGCATCCTAGCGGGGGCCCACAATGAGCAGTTCTTC. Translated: CASILAGAHNEQFF.

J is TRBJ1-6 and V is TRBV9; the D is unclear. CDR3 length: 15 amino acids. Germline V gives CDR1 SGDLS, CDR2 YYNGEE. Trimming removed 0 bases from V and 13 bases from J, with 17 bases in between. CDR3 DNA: TGTGCCAGCAGCGTAGCCGAGATCCCCCTCCTGCCCCTCCACTTT. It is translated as CASSVAEIPLLPLHF. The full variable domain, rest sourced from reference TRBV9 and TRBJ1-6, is DSGVTQTPKHLITATGQRVTLRCSPRSGDLSVYWYQQSLDQGLQFLIQYYNGEERAKGNILERFSAQQFPDLHSELNLSSLELGDSALYFCASSVAEIPLLPLHFGNGTRLTVT.

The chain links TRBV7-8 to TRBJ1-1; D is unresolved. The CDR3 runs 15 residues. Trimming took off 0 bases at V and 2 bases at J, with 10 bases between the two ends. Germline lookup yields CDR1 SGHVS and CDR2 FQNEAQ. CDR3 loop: CASSLARVLNTEAFF. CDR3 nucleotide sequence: TGTGCCAGCAGCTTAGCGAGGGTTTTAAACACTGAAGCTTTCTTT.

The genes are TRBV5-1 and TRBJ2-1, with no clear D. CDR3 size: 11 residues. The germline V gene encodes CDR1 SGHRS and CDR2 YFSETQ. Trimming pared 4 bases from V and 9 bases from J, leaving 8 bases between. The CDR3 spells CASSPDGEQFF. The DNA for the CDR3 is TGCGCCAGCAGCCCGGACGGTGAGCAGTTCTTC.